Each of the 11 T cell receptor beta chains below was sequenced from the same sample in a study of blood T cell repertoires in COVID-19. This table comes from immunoSEQ multiplex PCR, and its TCRdb copy is limited to in-frame clones, with some not included. The sample consists of almost 65,000 clones, roughly 91% of them appearing once. Sequenced sample: PBMCs or T cells enriched from blood (not recorded which). These receptor sequences come from a middle-aged woman who had recovered from COVID-19.

The chain recombines TRBV15 with TRBJ2-2, with D hard to call. This CDR3 is built from 16 residues. V was cut by 0 bases and J by 0 bases, with 8 bases left in between. Germline loops: CDR1 LNHNV, CDR2 YYDKDF (reference sequence). CDR3 in amino acids: CATSRDLVANTGELFF. CDR3 nucleotide sequence: TGTGCCACCAGCAGAGATCTGGTAGCGAACACCGGGGAGCTGTTTTTT.

This chain joins TRBV27 and TRBJ1-6; the D is unclear. Trimming stripped 5 bases from V and 8 bases from J, with 10 bases between. Looked up from germline, CDR1 is MNHEY and CDR2 is SMNVEV (reference sequence). CDR3 size: 13 residues. DNA for the CDR3: TGTGCCAGCAGTCCCGCCCAGTATTCACCCCTCCACTTT. It is translated as CASSPAQYSPLHF.

V usage is TRBV12-5 and J usage is TRBJ2-4; D perhaps matches TRBD2 (6 bases). The CDR3 consists of 12 residues. Trimming left V 3 bases short and J 6 bases short, with 6 bases between. In germline, CDR1 is LGHNT, CDR2 FRNRAP. This CDR3 is CASGFSGNIQYF. The CDR3, as DNA: TGTGCTAGTGGTTTTAGCGGAAACATTCAGTACTTC.

The chain is built from TRBV2 and TRBJ1-2; TRBD1 matches 9 bases. The CDR3 has 12 residues. The ends lost 10 bases at V and 6 bases at J; junction bases unmatched: 6. Germline-derived CDR1 and CDR2 are SNHLY and FYNNEI. The CDR3 reads CATPTGGDGYTF. The CDR3 DNA follows: TGTGCCACCCCAACAGGGGGCGATGGCTACACCTTC.

This chain uses TRBV18 with TRBJ2-1; 10 bases map to TRBD2. The CDR3 length is 18 residues. The V and J ends lost 0 bases and 9 bases, in that order; junction bases with no gene match: 14. Germline V CDR1 and CDR2: KGHSH, LQKENI. Here the CDR3 reads CASSPPRGERGGRGEQFF. The CDR3, as DNA: TGTGCCAGCTCACCACCTAGAGGTGAGCGGGGGGGCCGAGGTGAGCAGTTCTTC.

The chain couples TRBV11-2 to TRBJ2-2, with 8 bases fitting TRBD1. This CDR3 spans 15 amino acids. Looked up from germline, CDR1 is SGHAT and CDR2 is FQNNGV. J was trimmed by 6 bases and V by 1 base; bases with no gene match: 4. The CDR3 region is CASSLVAGGSGELFF. The CDR3 DNA follows: TGTGCCAGCAGCTTAGTGGCAGGGGGCTCCGGGGAGCTGTTTTTT.

CDR3 coding DNA: TGTGCCAGCAGCCCTACTAGCGGGGGATCAGATACGCAGTATTTT. This encodes CASSPTSGGSDTQYF. This chain connects TRBV11-3 to TRBJ2-3, with 11 bases aligning to TRBD2. In germline, CDR1 is SGHNT, CDR2 YENEEA. This CDR3 is 15 amino acids long. The V segment lost 5 bases and the J segment 4 bases; nucleotides outside the gene matches: 5.

This rearrangement joins TRBV9 to TRBJ2-5, with 8 positions matching TRBD1. Germline V CDR1 and CDR2: SGDLS, YYNGEE. Trimming cost V 0 bases and J 5 bases; bases outside gene matches: 6. The CDR3 runs to 15 residues. CDR3 in DNA: TGTGCCAGCAGCGTAGAACAGGGGGACTGGGAGACCCAGTACTTC. Translated: CASSVEQGDWETQYF.

This clone has a single count. The V call is TRBV6-5, the J call TRBJ1-3, with D perhaps matching TRBD1 (5 bases). Looked up from germline, CDR1 is MNHEY and CDR2 is SVGAGI. Trimming took 6 bases from V and 2 from J, leaving 11 bases between them. The CDR3 has 14 amino acids. The CDR3, as DNA: TGTGCCAGCAGCGCCCTAGGGGCTGGAAACACCATATATTTT. Translating it yields CASSALGAGNTIYF.

This chain connects TRBV2 to TRBJ2-7; TRBD1 matches at 8 bases. The CDR3 has 13 residues. J gave up 5 bases and V 7 bases, and 7 bases lay outside the gene matches. Germline CDR1 reads SNHLY; CDR2 reads FYNNEI. The CDR3 nucleotides read TGTGCCAGCAAAAGGACAGGGATCCACGAGCAGTACTTC. Protein: CASKRTGIHEQYF.

The chain recombines TRBV4-1 with TRBJ1-6; D may be TRBD1 (6 bases). V was trimmed by 0 bases and J by 1 base, leaving 7 bases between them. CDR1 MGHRA and CDR2 YSYEKL come from the germline V gene. The CDR3 is 16 amino acids. The CDR3 reads CASSQEGGSYNSPLHF. The CDR3 DNA sequence: TGCGCCAGCAGCCAAGAAGGGGGATCCTATAATTCACCCCTCCACTTT.